A single sample gave rise to the 18 T cell receptor beta chains below, sequenced in a study of technical replicates of blood from a few donors. The table came from immunoSEQ multiplex PCR; TCRdb's copy has only in-frame clones and leaves some out. The sample yields roughly 56,000 clones, about 89% seen once. The sample taken for sequencing was PBMCs. The receptor set was obtained from a human donor in good health. Some clones in this sample may be carry-over from other donors' samples.

This clone appeared a few times. The CDR3 reads CASSEVGGLDEQFF. CDR3 nucleotide sequence: TGTGCCAGCAGTGAAGTCGGGGGGCTCGATGAGCAGTTCTTC. This chain uses TRBV6-1 with TRBJ2-1; the D gene is possibly TRBD2 (7 bases). The CDR3 consists of 14 residues. Per the germline V gene, CDR1 is MNHNS and CDR2 is SASEGT. V was shortened by 1 base and J by 8 bases, with 12 bases between the two germline ends.

This chain uses TRBV9 with TRBJ2-7; 7 bases match TRBD2. With V trimmed by 0 bases and J by 3 bases, 3 bases remained unmatched. CDR3 length: 14 residues. Germline V gene lookup returns CDR1 SGDLS and CDR2 YYNGEE. Here the CDR3 DNA reads TGTGCCAGCAGCGTAGCCCCGGGAGGCTACGAGCAGTACTTC. It encodes CASSVAPGGYEQYF.

The chain uses TRBV6-5 and TRBJ2-7; TRBD1 matches 8 bases. CDR3 length: 13 amino acids. V lost 6 bases to trimming and J lost 5 bases; unmatched junction nucleotides: 6. Germline V gene data show CDR1 as MNHEY and CDR2 as SVGAGI. CDR3 sequence (DNA): TGTGCCAGCAGCCGACAGGGGTACGACGAGCAGTACTTC. This gives the protein CASSRQGYDEQYF.

This clone showed up just once. The rearrangement joins TRBV29-1 to TRBJ2-3, with a tentative D call TRBD2 (6 bases). Per the germline V gene, CDR1 is SQVTM and CDR2 is ANQGSEA. The ends were cut back, 7 bases at V and 0 bases at J, with 11 bases in the middle. The CDR3 is made up of 13 amino acids. The CDR3 sequence: CSAGGGSTDTQYF. In DNA form, the CDR3 reads TGCAGCGCAGGTGGGGGGAGCACAGATACGCAGTATTTT.

This clone was counted a few times. The chain has TRBV6-1 and TRBJ1-1; possible D gene TRBD1, 5 bases. Germline V gene data show CDR1 as MNHNS and CDR2 as SASEGT. The CDR3 covers 14 residues. Trimming removed 3 bases from V and 1 base from J, with 9 bases in between. CDR3 DNA sequence: TGTGCCAGCAGTGAGTGGGGGGAGAACACTGAAGCTTTCTTT. Translation: CASSEWGENTEAFF.

The chain joins TRBV7-2 to TRBJ1-4; 7 bases fit TRBD1. Germline CDR1 and CDR2: SGHTA and FQGNSA. This CDR3 has 14 residues. Germline trimming cut 6 bases from V and 4 bases from J; bases unmatched to any gene: 5. CDR3 DNA sequence: TGTGCCAGCAGACCAGGGGGTGGTAATGAAAAACTGTTTTTT. This gives the protein CASRPGGGNEKLFF.

The genes are TRBV4-1 and TRBJ2-5; D perhaps matches TRBD1 (5 bases). The CDR3 consists of 13 residues. Germline values: CDR1 MGHRA, CDR2 YSYEKL. V lost 4 bases to trimming and J lost 9 bases, with 15 bases between them. CDR3: CASSPSDKVAQYF. The CDR3 nucleotides read TGCGCCAGCAGCCCCTCGGACAAGGTCGCCCAGTACTTC.

This chain uses TRBV6-1 with TRBJ1-6; the match to TRBD1 covers 9 bases. After removal of 1 base from V and 10 bases from J, the junction contained 5 bases not matched to a gene. Germline V CDR1 and CDR2: MNHNS, SASEGT. The CDR3 runs to 15 residues. The DNA for the CDR3 is TGTGCCAGCAGTGAAGGGGGACAGGGACGATCACCCCTCCACTTT. Amino acid sequence: CASSEGGQGRSPLHF.

This chain joins TRBV7-2 and TRBJ2-3, with 12 bases that match TRBD2. Germline assignment: CDR1 SGHTA and CDR2 FQGNSA. Losses at the gene ends were 2 bases for V and 6 bases for J; bases not matched to a gene: 15. This CDR3 spans 19 amino acids. The CDR3 DNA reads TGTGCCAGCAGCTTAAAGTTCACTAGCGGGGGGCTGAGAGCGGATACGCAGTATTTT. It translates to CASSLKFTSGGLRADTQYF. Combining the CDR3 with reference TRBV7-2 and TRBJ2-3 gives the whole variable domain GAGVSQSPSNKVTEKGKDVELRCDPISGHTALYWYRQSLGQGLEFLIYFQGNSAPDKSGLPSDRFSAERTGGSVSTLTIQRTQQEDSAVYLCASSLKFTSGGLRADTQYFGPGTRLTVL.

This clone was seen only once. The V and J genes are TRBV27 and TRBJ2-7; 11 nucleotides line up with TRBD2. The CDR3 runs to 16 residues. V gave up 2 bases and J gave up 6 bases; unmatched junction bases: 9. Germline loops: CDR1 MNHEY, CDR2 SMNVEV (reference sequence). The CDR3 protein is CASSLKIAGGLGEQYF. CDR3 nucleotides: TGTGCCAGCAGTTTAAAGATAGCGGGAGGGTTGGGCGAGCAGTACTTC.

In this sample, this clone turned up a few times. This chain connects TRBV7-9 to TRBJ1-2, with D unresolved. The CDR3 totals 14 residues. Per germline, CDR1 SEHNR and CDR2 FQNEAQ (reference sequence). V lost 8 bases and J 8 bases, leaving 21 bases between the germline ends. The CDR3, as DNA: TGTGCCAGCGACACCGGACTGGCTAGAATCGGCTACACCTTC. It is translated as CASDTGLARIGYTF.

The genes are TRBV5-1 and TRBJ2-7; the match to TRBD2 covers 9 bases. V lost 2 bases and J lost 5; bases outside the gene matches: 2. CDR1 is SGHRS, CDR2 YFSETQ, per germline. The CDR3 consists of 13 residues. The CDR3 DNA sequence: TGCGCCAGCAGCTTCTCTAGCGGGAACGAGCAGTACTTC. Protein product: CASSFSSGNEQYF.

The chain couples TRBV5-1 to TRBJ1-2; D gene uncertain. Germline loops: CDR1 SGHRS, CDR2 YFSETQ. The V end was cut by 5 bases, the J end by 0 bases, with 20 bases between. CDR3 length: 17 amino acids. Here the CDR3 DNA reads TGCGCCAGCAGTACAATCCCCCAATCCGTACCTAACTATGGCTACACCTTC. It yields the protein CASSTIPQSVPNYGYTF.

The CDR3 DNA reads TGTGCCAGCAGCTGGGGCGGGACGGCGGGGTCCGGGGAGCTGTTTTTT. Its translation is CASSWGGTAGSGELFF. The chain is built from TRBV7-9 and TRBJ2-2, with D possibly matching TRBD2 (6 bases). The CDR3 consists of 16 residues. Germline V gene lookup returns CDR1 SEHNR and CDR2 FQNEAQ (reference sequence). V was cut by 4 bases and J by 6 bases, with 18 bases left in between.

This rearrangement joins TRBV1 to TRBJ2-3; TRBD2 reflects the table's D call only, with no check against the DNA. TRBV1 is deemed a pseudogene. This CDR3 comprises 15 residues. Here the CDR3 DNA reads TGCACCAGCCTTATTACAGAGCGGTGCACAGATACGCAGTATTTT. Protein sequence: CTSLITERCTDTQYF.

The V and J genes are TRBV5-6 and TRBJ2-7; D is perhaps TRBD1 (6 bases). This CDR3 comprises 13 residues. Germline V gene sequence: CDR1 SGHDT, CDR2 YYEEEE. V lost 4 bases and J 6 bases, leaving 14 bases between the germline ends. In DNA, the CDR3 is TGTGCCAGCAGCGTGGGAACAGGGATCGAGCAGTACTTC. Translated: CASSVGTGIEQYF.

The rearrangement links TRBV6-5 to TRBJ1-2; D is perhaps TRBD1 (6 bases). This CDR3 comprises 13 residues. Germline lookup yields CDR1 MNHEY and CDR2 SVGAGI. Trimming took off 7 bases at V and 4 bases at J, with 13 bases between the two ends. The CDR3 reads CASTDRGAYGYTF. The CDR3 DNA reads TGTGCCAGCACGGACAGAGGGGCCTATGGCTACACCTTC.

The chain uses TRBV11-2 and TRBJ1-2, with 11 bases lining up with TRBD1. The CDR3 length is 15 residues. Germline CDR1 SGHAT, CDR2 FQNNGV. V lost 0 bases to trimming and J lost 8 bases; unmatched junction nucleotides: 5. This chain's CDR3 is CASSLDPGTGGGYTF. The CDR3 DNA reads TGTGCCAGCAGCTTAGATCCCGGGACAGGGGGGGGCTACACCTTC.